The clone carrying this TCR beta chain counts as large (0.1 to 1%). This sample is part of a study of PD-1 blockade in classical Hodgkin lymphoma. Assay used: immunoSEQ multiplex PCR; TCRdb lists only in-frame clones, some missing. Altogether approximately 17,000 clones are present, approximately 60% being singletons, with the ten largest covering around 8.3%. Trimming took 6 bases from V and 3 from J, leaving 10 bases between them. CDR3 size: 12 residues. The germline V gene has CDR1 SGHRS and CDR2 YFSETQ. Relapses following autologous stem cell transplantation were seen in all patients, with brentuximab vedotin exposure varying.

The clonotype comes from a human donor with classical Hodgkin lymphoma. This specimen was peripheral blood mononuclear cells (PBMCs), taken before the second cycle of nivolumab. The rearrangement joins TRBV5-1 to TRBJ2-7; D is unclear. CDR3 in DNA: TGCGCCAGCAACGTTGGGGACTACGAGCAGTACTTC. This gives the protein CASNVGDYEQYF.